Presented here are 22 T cell receptor beta chains from one specimen sequenced in a study of PD-1 blockade in classical Hodgkin lymphoma (dated by TCRdb to 2018 to 2021). The library came from the immunoSEQ multiplex PCR assay. TCRdb carries this immuneACCESS record with in-frame sequences only. Its versions omit some clonotypes, under half of them owing to an unresolved V gene in the studies checked, with the rest unexplained. This sample holds fewer than 10,000 clones; more than 85% were observed only once. The top ten hold about 8.1% of the sample. Reading the label with the study, this specimen's time point is: newly diagnosed, previously untreated cHL patient sample. A Miltenyi CD8+ T cell isolation kit was used for magnetic negative selection to purify CD8+ T cells from thawed PBMCs. The sample consisted of CD8+ T cells from blood. Receptor source: a human donor with classical Hodgkin lymphoma.

V gene TRBV7-9 combines with J gene TRBJ2-1; D is ambiguous. The CDR3 totals 16 residues. Per the germline V gene, CDR1 is SEHNR and CDR2 is FQNEAQ (reference sequence). V was trimmed by 5 bases and J by 4 bases, leaving 18 bases between them. This CDR3 reads CASSPLSGPHYNEQFF. CDR3 sequence (DNA): TGTGCCAGCAGCCCACTCTCCGGACCCCATTACAATGAGCAGTTCTTC.

V gene TRBV4-1 combines with J gene TRBJ1-1; D is undetermined. The V and J ends lost 1 base and 1 base respectively, with 10 bases between them. Germline V gives CDR1 MGHRA, CDR2 YSYEKL. This CDR3 has 15 amino acids. The CDR3 nucleotides are TGCGCCAGCAGCCAAGTTCGCACGGGGAACACTGAAGCTTTCTTT. Amino acids: CASSQVRTGNTEAFF.

This clone was recorded once. This sequence joins TRBV2 and TRBJ2-1; D gene unclear. Germline-derived CDR1 and CDR2 are SNHLY and FYNNEI. The CDR3 sequence is 14 residues long. V was shortened by 4 bases and J by 2 bases, with 9 bases between the two germline ends. This CDR3 is CASSVPGTYNEQFF. In DNA, the CDR3 is TGTGCCAGCAGTGTTCCCGGAACCTACAATGAGCAGTTCTTC.

J is TRBJ2-3 and V is TRBV11-2; D might be TRBD1 or TRBD2, each matching 6 bases. V was shortened by 5 bases and J by 2 bases, with 14 bases between the two germline ends. The germline gives CDR1 SGHAT, CDR2 FQNNGV. The CDR3 totals 15 residues. The CDR3 here is CASSPGEDSTDTQYF. CDR3 in DNA: TGTGCCAGCAGCCCAGGGGAGGACTCCACAGATACGCAGTATTTT.

The chain has TRBV27 and TRBJ2-4, with D perhaps matching TRBD2 (6 bases). The V gene lost 5 bases and the J gene lost 5 bases, with 16 bases spanning the gap. Per the germline V gene, CDR1 is MNHEY and CDR2 is SMNVEV (reference sequence). This CDR3 comprises 15 residues. The chain's CDR3 is CASSPGGGRENIQYF. The CDR3 nucleotides read TGTGCCAGCAGTCCCGGGGGTGGCAGGGAAAACATTCAGTACTTC.

This rearrangement joins TRBV10-1 to TRBJ2-7; no clear D gene. The V gene's germline CDR1 is WNHNN and CDR2 SYGVQD (reference sequence). Trimming cost V 3 bases and J 1 base, with 10 bases left between them. The CDR3 loop spans 14 amino acids. In DNA form, the CDR3 reads TGCGCCAGCAGTGAATATGCCGGATCCTACGAGCAGTACTTC. This translates into CASSEYAGSYEQYF.

Note on this clone: Sequence at one end of the junction differs from germline and may be a read error. This sequence joins TRBV27 and TRBJ2-5; either TRBD1 or TRBD2 may supply D (5 bases each). Germline assignment: CDR1 MNHEY and CDR2 SMNVEV (reference sequence). This CDR3 has 14 amino acids. The CDR3 region is CASSRGRDQEAQYF. The CDR3, as DNA: TGTGCCAGCAGCCGAGGCAGGGACCAAGAGGCCCAGTACTTC.

This clone was seen only once. The chain recombines TRBV10-1 with TRBJ2-1; possibly TRBD2 for D (6 bases). This CDR3 region has 14 residues. With 0 bases removed from V and 10 bases from J, the gap between germline ends came to 13 bases. Germline CDR1 reads WNHNN; CDR2 reads SYGVQD (reference sequence). The CDR3 loop reads CASSESTTLAEQFF. In DNA form, the CDR3 reads TGCGCCAGCAGTGAGTCGACTACGCTAGCGGAGCAGTTCTTC.

This chain links TRBV11-2 with TRBJ1-6; 9 bases are a match to TRBD1. V shed 7 bases and J 5 bases; nucleotides not matched to a gene: 3. This CDR3 contains 14 residues. Germline CDR1 is SGHAT and CDR2 is FQNNGV. The chain's CDR3 is CASTRTGDNSPLHF. CDR3 coding DNA: TGTGCCAGCACCCGGACAGGGGATAATTCACCCCTCCACTTT.

The chain combines TRBV4-2 with TRBJ2-1; 7 bases agree with TRBD2. Germline lookup yields CDR1 LGHNA and CDR2 YNFKEQ. V shed 0 bases, J shed 5 bases, and the junction held 13 bases outside the gene matches. The CDR3 sequence is 18 residues long. The CDR3 DNA reads TGTGCCAGCAGCCAAGATCCATGGAAAACTAGCGCTCACAATGAGCAGTTCTTC. It encodes CASSQDPWKTSAHNEQFF.

This chain links TRBV30 with TRBJ1-5; TRBD1 aligns across 8 bases. J lost 6 bases, V lost 2 bases, and 6 bases had no gene match. This CDR3 region has 14 residues. Germline V gives CDR1 GTSNPN, CDR2 SVGIG (reference sequence). The CDR3 sequence: CAWSTMTGAQPQHF. DNA for the CDR3: TGTGCCTGGAGTACAATGACAGGGGCTCAGCCCCAGCATTTT. Variable domain in full (rest from reference TRBV30 and TRBJ1-5): SQTIHQWPATLVQPVGSPLSLECTVEGTSNPNLYWYRQAAGRGLQLLFYSVGIGQISSEVPQNLSASRPQDRQFILSSKKLLLSDSGFYLCAWSTMTGAQPQHFGDGTRLSIL.

This clone was seen once. The rearrangement joins TRBV7-9 to TRBJ1-5; D uncertain. Trimming took off 1 base at V and 3 bases at J, with 7 bases between the two ends. The CDR3 is 14 amino acids. CDR1 and CDR2 (germline): SEHNR, FQNEAQ (reference sequence). The CDR3 sequence is CASSLGAPNQPQHF. The CDR3 nucleotides read TGTGCCAGCAGCTTAGGTGCGCCCAATCAGCCCCAGCATTTT.

CDR3 protein: CASSDWGAPLETQYF. The DNA for the CDR3 is TGTGCCAGCAGCGATTGGGGGGCACCCCTAGAGACCCAGTACTTC. The gene calls are TRBV5-5 and TRBJ2-5; D tentatively fits TRBD1 or TRBD2 (6 bases each). The CDR3 spans 15 residues. The V end was cut by 4 bases, the J end by 4 bases, with 17 bases between. The germline gives CDR1 SGHKS, CDR2 YYEKEE (reference sequence).

The chain has TRBV6-6 and TRBJ2-1; TRBD2 matches 10 bases. After removal of 2 bases from V and 8 bases from J, the junction contained 6 bases not matched to a gene. Germline assignment: CDR1 MNHNY and CDR2 SVGAGI (reference sequence). There are 15 residues in the CDR3. CDR3 sequence reads: CASSYKAGGPYEQFF. The CDR3 DNA follows: TGTGCCAGCAGTTACAAAGCGGGAGGGCCCTATGAGCAGTTCTTC.

J is TRBJ2-5 and V is TRBV10-3; 8 nucleotides align to TRBD2. The CDR3 length is 14 residues. Losses at the gene ends were 6 bases for V and 1 base for J; bases not matched to a gene: 4. CDR1 ENHRY and CDR2 SYGVKD come from the germline V gene. CDR3 amino acids: CAISDGLAQETQYF. For the CDR3, the DNA is TGTGCCATCAGCGACGGACTAGCCCAAGAGACCCAGTACTTC.

This chain uses TRBV7-2 with TRBJ2-7; 10 bases fit TRBD1. This CDR3 has 15 amino acids. V was pared by 4 bases and J by 1 base, with 4 bases of the junction left unmatched. CDR1 SGHTA and CDR2 FQGNSA come from the germline V gene. Written as DNA, the CDR3 is TGTGCCAGCAGCTGGGGGGACAGGGGATCCTACGAGCAGTACTTC. Translating gives CASSWGDRGSYEQYF.

This sequence joins TRBV2 and TRBJ1-2; unclear D gene. The CDR3 consists of 11 residues. V lost 7 bases, J lost 7 bases, and 10 bases lay in between. CDR1 is SNHLY, CDR2 FYNNEI, per germline. The CDR3 region is CASTPPSGYTF. In nucleotides, the CDR3 is TGTGCCAGCACCCCCCCGAGTGGCTACACCTTC.

This chain joins TRBV5-1 and TRBJ2-7, with D maybe TRBD1 (5 bases). This CDR3 comprises 13 residues. Trimming took 4 bases from V and 3 from J, leaving 11 bases between them. The germline CDR1 and CDR2 sequences are SGHRS and YFSETQ. The CDR3 DNA reads TGCGCCAGCAGCACGTCAGGGTTCTACGAGCAGTACTTC. As protein: CASSTSGFYEQYF.

This chain links TRBV9 with TRBJ2-5; TRBD2 might be the D (6 bases). CDR1 is SGDLS and CDR2 is YYNGEE in the germline V gene. The V and J ends lost 3 bases and 5 bases respectively, with 14 bases between them. This CDR3 is 14 amino acids long. The DNA for the CDR3 is TGTGCCAGCAGCGGGGACTCCCCGGGGGAGACCCAGTACTTC. This gives the protein CASSGDSPGETQYF.

The V call is TRBV28, the J call TRBJ2-3; D perhaps matches TRBD2 (5 bases). V was clipped by 2 bases and J by 4 bases, with 10 bases between them. Germline-derived CDR1 and CDR2 are MDHEN and SYDVKM. This CDR3 comprises 14 residues. CDR3 sequence reads: CASSLGTRADTQYF. The CDR3 DNA follows: TGTGCCAGCAGTTTAGGAACTAGGGCAGATACGCAGTATTTT. Drawing the rest from reference TRBV28 and TRBJ2-3, the complete variable domain is DVKVTQSSRYLVKRTGEKVFLECVQDMDHENMFWYRQDPGLGLRLIYFSYDVKMKEKGDIPEGYSVSREKKERFSLILESASTNQTSMYLCASSLGTRADTQYFGPGTRLTVL.

This clone has just one count. This chain uses TRBV5-1 with TRBJ2-2; D may be TRBD1 or TRBD2 (6 bases each). Trimming left V 4 bases short and J 0 bases short, with 10 bases between. The CDR3 is 15 residues long. Germline values: CDR1 SGHRS, CDR2 YFSETQ. The CDR3 DNA reads as TGCGCCAGCAGCCCGGGGGCAACGAACACCGGGGAGCTGTTTTTT. Its translation is CASSPGATNTGELFF.

The chain has TRBV11-2 and TRBJ2-1; unclear D gene. V gave up 0 bases and J gave up 2 bases, with 11 bases separating them. The CDR3 has 16 residues. CDR1 and CDR2 from the germline V gene are SGHAT and FQNNGV. In nucleotides, the CDR3 is TGTGCCAGCAGCTTAGATGGTGGCTTCCCCTACAATGAGCAGTTCTTC. Amino acids: CASSLDGGFPYNEQFF.